A single sample gave rise to the 16 T cell receptor beta chains below, sequenced in a study of CD8 T cells in ankylosing spondylitis. TCRdb reprocessed the 5' RACE reads with MiXCR, giving one entry per CDR3 protein. Of some 200,000 distinct CDR3 sequences listed, around a quarter are singletons. Input material: blood, either unsorted or a sorted T cell fraction (not recorded which). These receptors all come from a male donor with ankylosing spondylitis or in good health (not recorded which).

The chain employs TRBV5-1 and TRBJ2-7; D is unresolved. This CDR3 spans 16 amino acids. V lost 1 base and J 2 bases, leaving 16 bases between the germline ends. CDR1 and CDR2 (germline): SGHRS, YFSETQ. CDR3 residues: CASSLRPDRGTYEQYF. The CDR3 nucleotides read TGCGCCAGCAGCTTGAGACCGGATCGCGGAACCTACGAGCAGTACTTC.

This chain links TRBV29-1 with TRBJ2-3; 7 nucleotides align to TRBD2. The junction had 16 bases not matched to a gene; V was cut back by 6 bases and J by 1 base. CDR3 length: 17 residues. Germline assignment: CDR1 SQVTM and CDR2 ANQGSEA. CDR3 region: CSVQTSSGKVGTDTQYF. The DNA for the CDR3 is TGCAGCGTCCAGACTAGCTCGGGGAAGGTTGGCACAGATACGCAGTATTTT.

This chain connects TRBV20-1 to TRBJ1-5, with TRBD1 matching over 7 bases. The CDR3 sequence is 14 residues long. V was clipped by 2 bases and J by 5 bases; unmatched bases: 6. The V gene's germline CDR1 is DFQATT and CDR2 SNEGSKA (reference sequence). CDR3: CSARRQGRDQPQHF. CDR3 in DNA: TGCAGTGCTAGAAGACAGGGACGGGATCAGCCCCAGCATTTT.

The chain carries TRBV20-1 and TRBJ1-1; D ambiguous. Trimming shortened V by 1 base and J by 1 base, and 13 bases separated the two germline ends. Germline V lookup: CDR1 DFQATT, CDR2 SNEGSKA (reference sequence). The CDR3 is 15 residues long. In nucleotides, the CDR3 is TGCAGTGCTAGAGGGGCCGGGCGGGCGAACACTGAAGCTTTCTTT. Translated: CSARGAGRANTEAFF.

This clonotype has a handful of counts. The chain employs TRBV5-6 and TRBJ2-4, with D unclear. Germline-derived CDR1 and CDR2 are SGHDT and YYEEEE. Trimming left V 3 bases short and J 2 bases short, with 9 bases between. The CDR3 is 14 amino acids. CDR3: CASSSNPTKNIQYF. The CDR3 DNA sequence: TGTGCCAGCAGCTCGAACCCGACCAAAAACATTCAGTACTTC. The full variable domain, its missing parts supplied by reference TRBV5-6 and TRBJ2-4, is DAGVTQSPTHLIKTRGQQVTLRCSPKSGHDTVSWYQQALGQGPQFIFQYYEEEERQRGNFPDRFSGHQFPNYSSELNVNALLLGDSALYLCASSSNPTKNIQYFGAGTRLSVL.

This clonotype was counted between two and nine times. This chain joins TRBV6-1 and TRBJ2-1, with TRBD1 matching over 9 bases. After removal of 6 bases from V and 8 bases from J, the junction contained 14 bases not matched to a gene. This CDR3 has 16 residues. Germline CDR1 reads MNHNS; CDR2 reads SASEGT. CDR3 protein: CASRPTTGTGKYEQFF. The CDR3 DNA reads TGTGCCAGCAGGCCGACTACCGGGACAGGGAAGTATGAGCAGTTCTTC.

This clonotype was observed many times. The J gene is TRBJ2-3, the V gene TRBV28; D is perhaps TRBD1 or TRBD2 (5 bases each). CDR3 length equals 16 residues. V lost 6 bases and J 7 bases, leaving 23 bases between the germline ends. CDR1 is MDHEN and CDR2 is SYDVKM in the germline V gene. CDR3 region: CASSPRRGPGTYTQYF. The CDR3 bases are TGTGCCAGCAGCCCACGTCGGGGCCCCGGGACGTATACGCAGTATTTT.

This clonotype was observed at least ten times. The gene calls are TRBV28 and TRBJ2-3, with a weak D call TRBD2 (6 bases). V lost 5 bases, J lost 0 bases, and 18 bases lay in between. The CDR3 runs to 17 residues. Germline assignment: CDR1 MDHEN and CDR2 SYDVKM. The chain's CDR3 is CASSDPLASTSTDTQYF. CDR3 sequence (DNA): TGTGCCAGCAGTGACCCACTAGCAAGTACTAGCACAGATACGCAGTATTTT.

This clonotype was observed at least ten times. The gene calls are TRBV2 and TRBJ2-1; maybe TRBD1 (5 bases). This CDR3 region has 13 residues. Germline CDR1 and CDR2: SNHLY and FYNNEI. V was clipped by 3 bases and J by 7 bases, with 10 bases between them. The CDR3 loop reads CASSDQGRNEQFF. CDR3 DNA: TGTGCCAGCAGTGATCAGGGTAGGAATGAGCAGTTCTTC.

This chain connects TRBV12-3 or TRBV12-4 to TRBJ2-2; D may be TRBD1 or TRBD2 (5 bases each). The CDR3 has 17 amino acids. V gave up 4 bases and J gave up 2 bases, with 17 bases separating them. The CDR3 nucleotides read TGTGCCAGCAGTTCCCCCGGTGCTGGGGGAAACACCGGGGAGCTGTTTTTT. This gives the protein CASSSPGAGGNTGELFF.

In this sample, this clonotype turned up a few times. The chain combines TRBV20-1 with TRBJ2-1; 8 bases match TRBD1. The CDR3 is 12 amino acids. Unmatched junction bases numbered 0, after V lost 7 bases and J lost 1 base. The V gene's germline CDR1 is DFQATT and CDR2 SNEGSKA (reference sequence). CDR3: CSGQGSYNEQFF. CDR3 in DNA: TGCAGTGGACAGGGGTCCTACAATGAGCAGTTCTTC.

This clonotype turned up a few times. J is TRBJ1-2 and V is TRBV9; TRBD1 might be the D (5 bases). CDR3 length equals 11 residues. Trimming cost V 2 bases and J 9 bases, with 8 bases left between them. Looked up from germline, CDR1 is SGDLS and CDR2 is YYNGEE. CDR3 residues: CASSVEGSYTF. DNA for the CDR3: TGTGCCAGCAGCGTTGAGGGGAGCTACACCTTC.

V is TRBV5-1 and J is TRBJ2-4; a weak D match, TRBD2 (5 bases). There are 14 residues in the CDR3. In germline, CDR1 is SGHRS, CDR2 YFSETQ. V was clipped by 4 bases and J by 9 bases, with 17 bases between them. The CDR3 DNA reads as TGCGCCAGCAGCCCGGACGGGGTCATGGGCATTCAGTACTTC. Its protein product is CASSPDGVMGIQYF.

V gene TRBV25-1 combines with J gene TRBJ2-5, with a tentative D call TRBD1 (6 bases). This CDR3 is 14 amino acids long. The V end was cut by 6 bases, the J end by 5 bases, with 16 bases between. Germline assignment: CDR1 MGHDK and CDR2 SYGVNS. The CDR3 loop reads CASRKQGSRETQYF. The CDR3, as DNA: TGTGCCAGCAGGAAACAGGGATCGCGGGAGACCCAGTACTTC.

This clonotype was recorded many times. The chain is built from TRBV29-1 and TRBJ2-7; D gene ambiguous. V lost 7 bases to trimming and J lost 7 bases, with 14 bases between them. The germline V gene encodes CDR1 SQVTM and CDR2 ANQGSEA. The CDR3 covers 11 residues. CDR3 coding DNA: TGCAGCGGGAGTTTGGCAGAAGAGCAGTACTTC. This translates into CSGSLAEEQYF.

The V call is TRBV29-1, the J call TRBJ2-5; the match to TRBD1 covers 9 bases. Germline V gene sequence: CDR1 SQVTM, CDR2 ANQGSEA. This CDR3 has 15 amino acids. V shed 6 bases, J shed 0 bases, and the junction held 8 bases outside the gene matches. The CDR3, as DNA: TGCAGCGTGGAAAGGGGGACAGGGAACCAAGAGACCCAGTACTTC. Its protein product is CSVERGTGNQETQYF. The full variable domain, rest sourced from reference TRBV29-1 and TRBJ2-5, is SAVISQKPSRDICQRGTSLTIQCQVDSQVTMMFWYRQQPGQSLTLIATANQGSEATYESGFVIDKFPISRPNLTFSTLTVSNMSPEDSSIYLCSVERGTGNQETQYFGPGTRLLVL.